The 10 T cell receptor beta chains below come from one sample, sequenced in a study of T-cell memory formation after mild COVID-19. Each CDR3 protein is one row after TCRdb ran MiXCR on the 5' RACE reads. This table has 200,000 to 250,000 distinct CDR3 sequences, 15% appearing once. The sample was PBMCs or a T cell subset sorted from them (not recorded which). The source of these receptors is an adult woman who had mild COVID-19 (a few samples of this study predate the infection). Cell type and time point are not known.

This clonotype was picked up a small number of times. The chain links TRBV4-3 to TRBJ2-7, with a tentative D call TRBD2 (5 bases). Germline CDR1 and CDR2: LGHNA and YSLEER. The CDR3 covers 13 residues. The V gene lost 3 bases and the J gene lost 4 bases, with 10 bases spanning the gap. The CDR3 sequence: CASSQDSRYEQYF. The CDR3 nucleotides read TGCGCCAGCAGCCAGGACTCGAGATACGAGCAGTACTTC.

The DNA for the CDR3 is TGTGCCTGGAGCCGCAGGGCTTACAATGAGCAGTTCTTC. Its translation is CAWSRRAYNEQFF. The V call is TRBV30, the J call TRBJ2-1, with D tentatively TRBD1 (5 bases). V was pared by 3 bases and J by 4 bases, with 10 bases between. The CDR3 is 13 residues long. Germline assignment: CDR1 GTSNPN and CDR2 SVGIG (reference sequence).

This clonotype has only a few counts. CDR3 nucleotides: TGCGCCAGCAGTGAGGGCATCAACTATGGCTACACCTTC. It translates to CASSEGINYGYTF. The chain is built from TRBV10-2 and TRBJ1-2; D gene unclear. This CDR3 contains 13 residues. Germline CDR1 reads WSHSY; CDR2 reads SAAADI. The V end lost 2 bases, the J end lost 2 bases, and 6 bases lay between the germline ends.

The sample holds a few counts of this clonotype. The CDR3 here is CASSLRPHGTVQETQYF. CDR3 coding DNA: TGTGCCAGCAGCTTAAGGCCCCACGGGACGGTACAAGAGACCCAGTACTTC. The chain employs TRBV7-9 and TRBJ2-5, with D possibly called TRBD1 or TRBD2 (5 bases each). V lost 2 bases, J lost 2 bases, and 18 bases lay in between. Germline-derived CDR1 and CDR2 are SEHNR and FQNEAQ (reference sequence). The CDR3 consists of 17 residues.

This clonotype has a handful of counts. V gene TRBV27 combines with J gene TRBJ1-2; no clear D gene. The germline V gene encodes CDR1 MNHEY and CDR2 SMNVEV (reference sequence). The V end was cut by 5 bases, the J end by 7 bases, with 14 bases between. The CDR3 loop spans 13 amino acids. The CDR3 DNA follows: TGTGCCAGCAGTCCACGGTTGTATGCTGGCTACACCTTC. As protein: CASSPRLYAGYTF.

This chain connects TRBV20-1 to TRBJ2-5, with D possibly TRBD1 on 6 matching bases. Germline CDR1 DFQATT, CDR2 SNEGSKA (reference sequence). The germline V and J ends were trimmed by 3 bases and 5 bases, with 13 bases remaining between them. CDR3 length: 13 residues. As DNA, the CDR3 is TGCAGTGCTAGGGTGGGGGCTCGGGAGACCCAGTACTTC. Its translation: CSARVGARETQYF.

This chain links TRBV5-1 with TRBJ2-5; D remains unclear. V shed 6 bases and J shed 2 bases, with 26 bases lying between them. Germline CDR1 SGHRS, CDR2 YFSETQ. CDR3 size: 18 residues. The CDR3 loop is CASTPPGPALMNQETQYF. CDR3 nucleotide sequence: TGCGCCAGCACCCCGCCGGGTCCCGCACTTATGAATCAAGAGACCCAGTACTTC. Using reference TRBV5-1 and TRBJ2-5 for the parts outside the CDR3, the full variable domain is KAGVTQTPRYLIKTRGQQVTLSCSPISGHRSVSWYQQTPGQGLQFLFEYFSETQRNKGNFPGRFSGRQFSNSRSEMNVSTLELGDSALYLCASTPPGPALMNQETQYFGPGTRLLVL.

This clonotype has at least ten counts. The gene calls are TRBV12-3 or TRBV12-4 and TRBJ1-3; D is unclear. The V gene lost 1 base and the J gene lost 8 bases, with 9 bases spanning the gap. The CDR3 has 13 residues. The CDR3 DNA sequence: TGTGCCAGCAGTTTAGTTTCGGGAGACACCATATATTTT. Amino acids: CASSLVSGDTIYF.

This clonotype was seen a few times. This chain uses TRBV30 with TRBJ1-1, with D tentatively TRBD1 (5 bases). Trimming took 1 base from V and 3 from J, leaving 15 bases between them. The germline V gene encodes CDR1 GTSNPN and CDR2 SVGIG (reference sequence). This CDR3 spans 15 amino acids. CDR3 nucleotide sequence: TGTGCCTGGAGTGGGGGCGAGAGGGGCCACACTGAAGCTTTCTTT. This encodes CAWSGGERGHTEAFF.

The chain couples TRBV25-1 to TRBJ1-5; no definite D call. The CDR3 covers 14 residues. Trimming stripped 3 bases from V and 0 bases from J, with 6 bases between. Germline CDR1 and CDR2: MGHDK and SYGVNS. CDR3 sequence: CASSDPGSNQPQHF. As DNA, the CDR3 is TGTGCCAGCAGTGACCCAGGTAGCAATCAGCCCCAGCATTTT.